This T cell receptor (beta chain) comes out of a study of blood T cell repertoires in COVID-19. This CDR3 contains 11 residues. Germline V CDR1 and CDR2: SQVTM, ANQGSEA. Using immunoSEQ multiplex PCR, the repertoire was profiled, and TCRdb retains in-frame clones only, with some absent. Altogether about 150,000 clones are present, nearly 85% being singletons, with the ten largest covering about two fifths. On this clone: At one end, the junction sequence differs from germline, possibly due to a read error.

Material for sequencing was peripheral blood. The rearrangement uses TRBV29-1 and TRBJ1-1; maybe TRBD1 (6 bases). This TCR was sampled from a human donor in a cohort sampled during active COVID-19. CDR3 coding DNA: TGCAGCGTTGCCAGGGCAGGGGAGCTTTCCTTT. It translates to CSVARAGELSF.